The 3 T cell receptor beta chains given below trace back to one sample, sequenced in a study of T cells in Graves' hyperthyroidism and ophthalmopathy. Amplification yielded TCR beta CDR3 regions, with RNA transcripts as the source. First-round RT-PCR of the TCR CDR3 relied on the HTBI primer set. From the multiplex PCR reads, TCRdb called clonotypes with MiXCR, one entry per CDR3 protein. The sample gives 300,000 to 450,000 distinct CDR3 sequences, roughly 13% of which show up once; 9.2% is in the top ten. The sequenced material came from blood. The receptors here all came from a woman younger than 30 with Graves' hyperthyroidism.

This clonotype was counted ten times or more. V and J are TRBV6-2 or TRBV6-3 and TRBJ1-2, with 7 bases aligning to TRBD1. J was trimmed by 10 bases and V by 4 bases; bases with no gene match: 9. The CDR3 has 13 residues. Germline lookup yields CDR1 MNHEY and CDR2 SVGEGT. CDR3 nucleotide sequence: TGTGCCAGCAGTTGGGGGGACAGAGTTGTCTACACCTTC. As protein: CASSWGDRVVYTF.

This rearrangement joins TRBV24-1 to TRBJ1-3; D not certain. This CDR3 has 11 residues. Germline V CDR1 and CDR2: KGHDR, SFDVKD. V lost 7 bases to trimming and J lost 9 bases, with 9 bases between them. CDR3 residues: CATSQETTIYF. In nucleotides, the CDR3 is TGTGCCACCAGCCAGGAAACCACCATATATTTT.

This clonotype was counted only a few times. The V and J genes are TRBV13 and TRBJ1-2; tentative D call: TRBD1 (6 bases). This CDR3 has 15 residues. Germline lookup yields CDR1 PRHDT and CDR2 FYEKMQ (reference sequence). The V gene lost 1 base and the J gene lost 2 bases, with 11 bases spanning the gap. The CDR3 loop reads CASSLDVTGNYGYTF. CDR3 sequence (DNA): TGTGCCAGCAGCTTAGACGTCACAGGGAACTATGGCTACACCTTC.